The present entry profiles one T cell receptor beta chain with its context. The antigen is unknown. This sample was taken from a study of cytomegalovirus exposure and HLA in healthy donors. Per germline, CDR1 MNHEY and CDR2 SMNVEV (reference sequence). V lost 5 bases to trimming and J lost 2 bases; unmatched junction nucleotides: 9. This CDR3 spans 15 amino acids. Broader study findings: Cytomegalovirus association was listed for about 150 TCR beta chains.

Generated by immunoSEQ multiplex PCR, the TCRdb table keeps only in-frame clones and is missing some. This sample has approximately 150,000 clones; roughly nine tenths occur once, and the top ten carry 3%. This sequence joins TRBV27 and TRBJ2-7; 7 nucleotides match TRBD1. This TCR derives from a woman aged 18-35 years in good health and CMV-seropositive. The sequenced sample was PBMCs. This CDR3 reads CASSHSTGSPYEQYF. The DNA for the CDR3 is TGTGCCAGCAGTCACTCGACAGGGTCCCCCTACGAGCAGTACTTC.